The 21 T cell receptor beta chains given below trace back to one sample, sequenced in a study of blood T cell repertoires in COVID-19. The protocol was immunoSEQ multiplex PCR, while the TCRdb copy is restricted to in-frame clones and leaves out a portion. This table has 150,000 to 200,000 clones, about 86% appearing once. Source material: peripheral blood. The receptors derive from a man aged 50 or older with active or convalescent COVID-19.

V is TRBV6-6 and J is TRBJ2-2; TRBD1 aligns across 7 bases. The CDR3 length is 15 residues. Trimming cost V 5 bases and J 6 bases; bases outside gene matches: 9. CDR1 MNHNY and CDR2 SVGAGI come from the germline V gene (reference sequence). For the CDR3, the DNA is TGTGCCAGCAGTCTTACCGACAGGGCCGCCGGGGAGCTGTTTTTT. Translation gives CASSLTDRAAGELFF.

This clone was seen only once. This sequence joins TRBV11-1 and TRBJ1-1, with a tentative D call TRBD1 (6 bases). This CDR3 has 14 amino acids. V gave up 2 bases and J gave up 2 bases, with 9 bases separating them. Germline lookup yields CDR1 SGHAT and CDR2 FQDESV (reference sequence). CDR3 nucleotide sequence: TGTGCCAGCAGCTTACAGGGGTCCAACACTGAAGCTTTCTTT. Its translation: CASSLQGSNTEAFF.

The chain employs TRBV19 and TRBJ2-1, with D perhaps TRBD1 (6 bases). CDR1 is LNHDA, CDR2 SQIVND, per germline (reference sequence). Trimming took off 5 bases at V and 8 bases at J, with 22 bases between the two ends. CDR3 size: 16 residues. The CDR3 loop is CASSPLGTWIDYEQFF. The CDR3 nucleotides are TGTGCCAGTAGTCCACTCGGGACATGGATAGACTATGAGCAGTTCTTC.

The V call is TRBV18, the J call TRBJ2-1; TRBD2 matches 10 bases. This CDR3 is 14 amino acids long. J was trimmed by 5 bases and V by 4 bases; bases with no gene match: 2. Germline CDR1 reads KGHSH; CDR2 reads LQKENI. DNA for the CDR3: TGTGCCAGCTCACTTCTAGCGGGGGACAATGAGCAGTTCTTC. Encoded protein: CASSLLAGDNEQFF.

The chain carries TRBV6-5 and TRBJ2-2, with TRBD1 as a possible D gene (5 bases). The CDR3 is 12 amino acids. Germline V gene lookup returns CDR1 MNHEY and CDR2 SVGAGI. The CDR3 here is CASRVATGELFF. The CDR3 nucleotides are TGTGCATCCAGGGTTGCCACCGGGGAGCTGTTTTTT.

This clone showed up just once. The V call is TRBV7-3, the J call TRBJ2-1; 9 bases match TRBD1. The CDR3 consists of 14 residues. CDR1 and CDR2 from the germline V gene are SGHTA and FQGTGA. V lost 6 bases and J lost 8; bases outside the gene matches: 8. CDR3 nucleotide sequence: TGTGCCAGCAGGTTACCCACAGGGGGCCATGAGCAGTTCTTC. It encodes CASRLPTGGHEQFF.

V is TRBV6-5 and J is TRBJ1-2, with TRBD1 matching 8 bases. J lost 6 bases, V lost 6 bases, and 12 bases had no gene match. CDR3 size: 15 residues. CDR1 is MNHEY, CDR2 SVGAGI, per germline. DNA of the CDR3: TGTGCCAGCAGATCTGACAGACAGGGGAGGGATGGCTACACCTTC. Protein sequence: CASRSDRQGRDGYTF.

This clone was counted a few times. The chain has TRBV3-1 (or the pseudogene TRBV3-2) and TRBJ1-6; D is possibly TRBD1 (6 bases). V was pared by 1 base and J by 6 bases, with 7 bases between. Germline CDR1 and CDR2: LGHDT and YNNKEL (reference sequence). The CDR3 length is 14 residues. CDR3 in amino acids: CASSQVGGNSPLHF. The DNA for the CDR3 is TGTGCCAGCAGCCAAGTAGGGGGTAATTCACCCCTCCACTTT.

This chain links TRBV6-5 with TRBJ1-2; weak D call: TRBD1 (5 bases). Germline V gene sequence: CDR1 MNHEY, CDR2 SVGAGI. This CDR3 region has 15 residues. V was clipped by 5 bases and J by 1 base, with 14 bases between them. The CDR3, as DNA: TGTGCCAGCAGTAAGGAACCACAGGTTAACTATGGCTACACCTTC. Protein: CASSKEPQVNYGYTF.

The DNA for the CDR3 is TGTGCCAGCAGTTACGGCCGATCTGGGGCCAACGTCCTGACTTTC. It codes for CASSYGRSGANVLTF. The chain couples TRBV6-5 to TRBJ2-6; no clear D gene. The length of the CDR3 is 15 residues. The V end lost 2 bases, the J end lost 1 base, and 6 bases lay between the germline ends. In germline, CDR1 is MNHEY, CDR2 SVGAGI.

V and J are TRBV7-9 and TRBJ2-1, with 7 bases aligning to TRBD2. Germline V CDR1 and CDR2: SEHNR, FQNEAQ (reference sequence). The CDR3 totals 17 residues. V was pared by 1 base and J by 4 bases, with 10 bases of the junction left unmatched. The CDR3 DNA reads TGTGCCAGCAGCTTAGGTGGGGACTACCGCATTTACAATGAGCAGTTCTTC. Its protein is CASSLGGDYRIYNEQFF. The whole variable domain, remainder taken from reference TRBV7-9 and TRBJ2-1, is DTGVSQNPRHKITKRGQNVTFRCDPISEHNRLYWYRQTLGQGPEFLTYFQNEAQLEKSRLLSDRFSAERPKGSFSTLEIQRTEQGDSAMYLCASSLGGDYRIYNEQFFGPGTRLTVL.

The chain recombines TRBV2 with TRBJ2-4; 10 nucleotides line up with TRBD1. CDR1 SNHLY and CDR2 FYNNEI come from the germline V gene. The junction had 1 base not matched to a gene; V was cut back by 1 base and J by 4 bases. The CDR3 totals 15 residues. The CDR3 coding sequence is TGTGCCAGCAGTGAAGGGGACAGGGGAAAAAACATTCAGTACTTC. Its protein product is CASSEGDRGKNIQYF.

In DNA form, the CDR3 reads TGTGCCAGCCTAACACCGGGACAGGGGGGAGATACGCAGTATTTT. It codes for CASLTPGQGGDTQYF. The J gene is TRBJ2-3, the V gene TRBV28; TRBD1 matches at 11 bases. The V segment lost 8 bases and the J segment 5 bases; nucleotides outside the gene matches: 9. Looked up from germline, CDR1 is MDHEN and CDR2 is SYDVKM. This CDR3 spans 15 amino acids.

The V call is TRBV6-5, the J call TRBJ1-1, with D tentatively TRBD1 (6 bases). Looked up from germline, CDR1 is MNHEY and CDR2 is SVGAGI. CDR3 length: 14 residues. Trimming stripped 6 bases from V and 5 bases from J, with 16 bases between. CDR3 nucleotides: TGTGCCAGCAGCCTTAGCAGGGGTAGGACTGAAGCTTTCTTT. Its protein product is CASSLSRGRTEAFF.

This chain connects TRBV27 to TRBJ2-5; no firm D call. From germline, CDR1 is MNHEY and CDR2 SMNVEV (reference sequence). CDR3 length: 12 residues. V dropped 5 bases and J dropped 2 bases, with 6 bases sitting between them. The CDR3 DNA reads TGTGCCAGCAGTATCTTTCAAGAGACCCAGTACTTC. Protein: CASSIFQETQYF.

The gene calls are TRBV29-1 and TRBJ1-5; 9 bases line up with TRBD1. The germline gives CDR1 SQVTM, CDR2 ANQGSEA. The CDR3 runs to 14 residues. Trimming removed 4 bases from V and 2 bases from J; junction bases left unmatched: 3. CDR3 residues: CSVGQGGGNQPQHF. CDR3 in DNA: TGCAGCGTTGGACAGGGGGGTGGCAATCAGCCCCAGCATTTT. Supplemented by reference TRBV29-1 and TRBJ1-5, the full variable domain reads SAVISQKPSRDICQRGTSLTIQCQVDSQVTMMFWYRQQPGQSLTLIATANQGSEATYESGFVIDKFPISRPNLTFSTLTVSNMSPEDSSIYLCSVGQGGGNQPQHFGDGTRLSIL.

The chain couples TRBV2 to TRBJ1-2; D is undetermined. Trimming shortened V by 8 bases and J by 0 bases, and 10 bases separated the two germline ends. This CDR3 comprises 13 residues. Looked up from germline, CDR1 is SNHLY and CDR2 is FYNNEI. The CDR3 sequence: CASAGSTNYGYTF. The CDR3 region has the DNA TGTGCCAGCGCCGGGTCTACTAACTATGGCTACACCTTC.

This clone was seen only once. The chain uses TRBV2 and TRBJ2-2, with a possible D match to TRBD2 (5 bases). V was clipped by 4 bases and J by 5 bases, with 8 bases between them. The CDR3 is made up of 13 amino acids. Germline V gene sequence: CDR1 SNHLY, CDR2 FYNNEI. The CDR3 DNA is TGTGCCAGCAGTGTACTAGAAACCGGGGAGCTGTTTTTT. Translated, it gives CASSVLETGELFF.

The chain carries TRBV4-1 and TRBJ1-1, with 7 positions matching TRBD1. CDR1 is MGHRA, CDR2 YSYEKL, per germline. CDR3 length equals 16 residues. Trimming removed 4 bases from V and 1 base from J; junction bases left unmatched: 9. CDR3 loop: CASSPPRGVANTEAFF. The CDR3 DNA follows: TGCGCCAGCAGCCCCCCCAGGGGGGTTGCGAACACTGAAGCTTTCTTT.

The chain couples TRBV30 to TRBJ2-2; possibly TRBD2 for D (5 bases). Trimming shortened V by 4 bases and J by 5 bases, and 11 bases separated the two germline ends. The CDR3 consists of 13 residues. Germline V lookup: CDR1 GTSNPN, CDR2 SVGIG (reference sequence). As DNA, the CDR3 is TGTGCCTGGATTCGAGGGAGTACCGGGGAGCTGTTTTTT. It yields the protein CAWIRGSTGELFF.

As DNA, the CDR3 is TGTGCCAGCAGTCCAGGACTCGTCAATGAGCAGTTCTTC. It specifies CASSPGLVNEQFF. V is TRBV27 and J is TRBJ2-1, with a weak D call TRBD2 (5 bases). V dropped 5 bases and J dropped 6 bases, with 11 bases sitting between them. This CDR3 region has 13 residues. In germline, CDR1 is MNHEY, CDR2 SMNVEV (reference sequence).